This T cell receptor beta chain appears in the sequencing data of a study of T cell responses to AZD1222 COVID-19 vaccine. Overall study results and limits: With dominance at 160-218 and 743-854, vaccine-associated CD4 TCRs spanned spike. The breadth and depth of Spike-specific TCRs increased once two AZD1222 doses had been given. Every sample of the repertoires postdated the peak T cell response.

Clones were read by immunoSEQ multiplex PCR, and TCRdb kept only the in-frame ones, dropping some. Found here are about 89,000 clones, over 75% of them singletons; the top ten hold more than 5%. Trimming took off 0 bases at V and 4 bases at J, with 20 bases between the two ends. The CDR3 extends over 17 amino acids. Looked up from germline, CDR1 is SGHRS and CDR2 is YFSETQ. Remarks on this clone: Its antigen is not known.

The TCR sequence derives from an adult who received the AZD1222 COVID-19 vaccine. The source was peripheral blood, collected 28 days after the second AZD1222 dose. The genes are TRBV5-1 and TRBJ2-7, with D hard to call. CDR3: CASSLDQVPLPPYEQYF. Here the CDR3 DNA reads TGCGCCAGCAGCTTGGATCAGGTTCCCCTACCCCCATACGAGCAGTACTTC.